The T cell receptor (beta chain) under discussion was sequenced for a study of blood T cell repertoires in COVID-19. Germline CDR1 MNHEY, CDR2 SMNVEV (reference sequence). The V end lost 7 bases, the J end lost 0 bases, and 13 bases lay between the germline ends. The CDR3 runs to 16 residues. As originally analysed: Amplification of reference gene primers was used by the study to estimate nucleated cell counts. Data came from immunoSEQ multiplex PCR; TCRdb stores just in-frame clones and leaves some out. V, J and clone size are those of that table, while D and trimming were read from the DNA. Found here are tens of thousands of clones, roughly nine tenths of them singletons; the top ten hold 9.5% to 13%.

Material: peripheral blood. This receptor was taken from a human donor with acute or convalescent COVID-19. The donor label of this sample is uncertain. V is TRBV27 and J is TRBJ1-6; D is unclear. CDR3 sequence reads: CASKAARSSYNSPLHF. CDR3 sequence (DNA): TGTGCCAGCAAGGCAGCGAGGAGCTCCTATAATTCACCCCTCCACTTT.